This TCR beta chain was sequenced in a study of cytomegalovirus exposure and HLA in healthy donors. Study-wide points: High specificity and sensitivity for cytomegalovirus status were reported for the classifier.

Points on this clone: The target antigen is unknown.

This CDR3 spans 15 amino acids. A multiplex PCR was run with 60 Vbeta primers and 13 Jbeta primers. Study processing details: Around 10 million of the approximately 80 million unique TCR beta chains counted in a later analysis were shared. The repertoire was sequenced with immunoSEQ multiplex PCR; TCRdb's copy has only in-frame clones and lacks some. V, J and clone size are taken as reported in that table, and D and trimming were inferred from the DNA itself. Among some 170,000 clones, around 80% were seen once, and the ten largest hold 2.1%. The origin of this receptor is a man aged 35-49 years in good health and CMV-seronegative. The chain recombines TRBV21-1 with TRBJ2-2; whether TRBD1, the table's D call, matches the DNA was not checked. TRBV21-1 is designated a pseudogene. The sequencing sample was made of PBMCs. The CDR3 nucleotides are TGTGCCAGCACCACGGACAGGGGGAGGCCCGGGGAGCTGTTTTTT. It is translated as CASTTDRGRPGELFF.